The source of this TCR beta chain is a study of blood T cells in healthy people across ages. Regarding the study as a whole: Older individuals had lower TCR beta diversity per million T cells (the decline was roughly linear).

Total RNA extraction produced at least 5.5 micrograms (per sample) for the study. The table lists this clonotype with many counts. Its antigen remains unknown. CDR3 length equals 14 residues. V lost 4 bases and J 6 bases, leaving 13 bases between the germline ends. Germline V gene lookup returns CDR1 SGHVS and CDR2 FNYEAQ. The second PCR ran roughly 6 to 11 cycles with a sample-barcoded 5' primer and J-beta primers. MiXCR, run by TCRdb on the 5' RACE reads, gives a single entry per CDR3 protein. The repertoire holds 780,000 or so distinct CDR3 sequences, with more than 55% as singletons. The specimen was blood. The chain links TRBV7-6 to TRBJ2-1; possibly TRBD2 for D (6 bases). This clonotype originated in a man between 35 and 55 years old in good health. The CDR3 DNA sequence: TGTGCCAGCAGCTCCTCCGGGACTTTCAATGAGCAGTTCTTC. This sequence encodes CASSSSGTFNEQFF. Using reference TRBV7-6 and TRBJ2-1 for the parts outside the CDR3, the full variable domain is GAGVSQSPRYKVTKRGQDVALRCDPISGHVSLYWYRQALGQGPEFLTYFNYEAQQDKSGLPNDRFSAERPEGSISTLTIQRTEQRDSAMYRCASSSSGTFNEQFFGPGTRLTVL.